The entry below describes one T cell receptor beta chain. The antigen is undetermined. The junction and the germline gene differ at one end; a read error may be behind it. Among the exclusions were patients with other autoimmune diseases, uncontrolled infections, pregnancy or lactation. Someone took the PBMCs out of about 9.7 ml of fresh peripheral blood. This CDR3 has 13 residues. Germline V gives CDR1 LNHDA, CDR2 SQIVND (reference sequence). This specimen comes from a study of Graves' ophthalmopathy and Graves' hyperthyroidism. Researchers took RNA transcripts and amplified TCR beta CDR3 regions from them. First-round RT-PCR with HTBI primers preceded a second-round multiplex PCR. TCRdb analysed the multiplex PCR reads with MiXCR anew, one entry per CDR3 protein. The repertoire holds approximately 160,000 distinct CDR3 sequences, with under 45% as singletons. Points from the study as a whole: Classification of ophthalmopathy versus stable hyperthyroidism by a 13-signature model yielded around 91% sensitivity and about 81% specificity.

This clonotype was obtained from a man aged 30-40 years with Graves' ophthalmopathy. The chain links TRBV19 to TRBJ1-2, with D hard to call. The specimen sequenced was peripheral blood. The CDR3 loop is CASSRPELYGHTF. CDR3 nucleotides: TGTGCCAGTTCCAGGCCAGAACTCTATGGCCACACCTTC.